Listed here are 17 T cell receptor beta chains from one sample, sequenced in a study of T cell responses to AZD1222 COVID-19 vaccine. Here immunoSEQ multiplex PCR was the method, and the copy in TCRdb shows in-frame clones only, minus some. The sample holds 250,000 to 300,000 clones, about 94% seen once. The source was peripheral blood, collected 28 days after the second AZD1222 dose. The receptors derive from an adult who received the AZD1222 COVID-19 vaccine.

This clone appeared once. This chain connects TRBV5-6 to TRBJ2-1, with TRBD2 matching 11 bases. With V trimmed by 1 base and J by 2 bases, 5 bases remained unmatched. The CDR3 sequence is 17 residues long. CDR1 SGHDT and CDR2 YYEEEE come from the germline V gene. CDR3 DNA sequence: TGTGCCAGCAGCTTGAGGCTAGCGGGGGGTACCTACAATGAGCAGTTCTTC. Translating it yields CASSLRLAGGTYNEQFF.

The rearrangement links TRBV4-2 to TRBJ1-6; D possibly corresponds to TRBD1 (6 bases). Trimming pared 6 bases from V and 9 bases from J, leaving 12 bases between. This CDR3 has 13 residues. Germline V gives CDR1 LGHNA, CDR2 YNFKEQ. CDR3 region: CASSGGASSPLHF. The CDR3 DNA is TGTGCCAGCAGTGGGGGCGCGAGTTCACCCCTCCACTTT.

This sequence joins TRBV18 and TRBJ2-1; 10 nucleotides line up with TRBD2. CDR3 length: 16 amino acids. CDR1 and CDR2 (germline): KGHSH, LQKENI. V lost 6 bases and J lost 5; bases outside the gene matches: 10. This CDR3 is CASSPALAGHNNEQFF. The CDR3 bases are TGTGCCAGCTCCCCCGCACTAGCGGGACATAACAATGAGCAGTTCTTC.

The V call is TRBV29-1, the J call TRBJ1-2; 7 nucleotides agree with TRBD1. Germline V gene lookup returns CDR1 SQVTM and CDR2 ANQGSEA. CDR3 length: 13 residues. J lost 5 bases, V lost 5 bases, and 8 bases had no gene match. CDR3: CSVPQGPWYGYTF. The CDR3 coding sequence is TGCAGCGTTCCACAGGGGCCATGGTATGGCTACACCTTC.

V gene TRBV15 combines with J gene TRBJ2-5, with 7 bases identical to TRBD1. Trimming removed 0 bases from V and 5 bases from J; junction bases left unmatched: 6. Germline-derived CDR1 and CDR2 are LNHNV and YYDKDF (reference sequence). The CDR3 covers 15 residues. As DNA, the CDR3 is TGTGCCACCAGCAGAGATCGACAGGGAAGGGAGACCCAGTACTTC. Amino acid sequence: CATSRDRQGRETQYF.

V usage is TRBV4-2 and J usage is TRBJ2-6; perhaps TRBD1 as D (5 bases). Looked up from germline, CDR1 is LGHNA and CDR2 is YNFKEQ. The V and J ends lost 3 bases and 0 bases respectively, with 6 bases between them. The CDR3 has 15 residues. This chain's CDR3 is CASSHQGSGANVLTF. Written as DNA, the CDR3 is TGTGCCAGCAGCCACCAGGGCTCTGGGGCCAACGTCCTGACTTTC.

V is TRBV7-9 and J is TRBJ1-6, with D possibly matching TRBD1 (5 bases). V lost 4 bases, J lost 8 bases, and 24 bases lay in between. The CDR3 runs 18 residues. CDR1 is SEHNR, CDR2 FQNEAQ, per germline (reference sequence). This chain's CDR3 is CASSSRLGGVSRYSPLHF. In DNA form, the CDR3 reads TGTGCCAGCAGCTCGAGGCTGGGAGGGGTTTCGAGGTATTCACCCCTCCACTTT.

This clone was counted between two and nine times. This rearrangement joins TRBV28 to TRBJ1-2; 8 bases agree with TRBD1. With V trimmed by 5 bases and J by 6 bases, 11 bases remained unmatched. This CDR3 contains 15 residues. Germline V lookup: CDR1 MDHEN, CDR2 SYDVKM. The CDR3 protein is CASSPRGQALNGYTF. The CDR3 DNA is TGTGCCAGCAGTCCGCGGGGACAGGCCCTCAATGGCTACACCTTC.

J is TRBJ2-1 and V is TRBV4-3, with TRBD1 as a possible D gene (6 bases). The CDR3 has 14 amino acids. V was cut by 5 bases and J by 7 bases, with 15 bases left in between. Per the germline V gene, CDR1 is LGHNA and CDR2 is YSLEER. The CDR3 spells CASSWAGETNEQFF. The CDR3 DNA sequence: TGCGCCAGCAGCTGGGCAGGGGAGACTAATGAGCAGTTCTTC.

The rearrangement joins TRBV7-2 to TRBJ2-7, with TRBD1 identical over 9 bases. The germline CDR1 and CDR2 sequences are SGHTA and FQGNSA. After removal of 5 bases from V and 7 bases from J, the junction contained 9 bases not matched to a gene. This CDR3 spans 14 amino acids. The CDR3 nucleotides read TGTGCCAGCAGCCCCCGGACAGGGGCTCGAGAGCAGTACTTC. It translates to CASSPRTGAREQYF. Combining the CDR3 with reference TRBV7-2 and TRBJ2-7 gives the whole variable domain GAGVSQSPSNKVTEKGKDVELRCDPISGHTALYWYRQSLGQGLEFLIYFQGNSAPDKSGLPSDRFSAERTGGSVSTLTIQRTQQEDSAVYLCASSPRTGAREQYFGPGTRLTVT.

The J gene is TRBJ2-1, the V gene TRBV7-3; D is uncertain. Trimming removed 1 base at V and 5 bases at J, with 12 bases between. Germline assignment: CDR1 SGHTA and CDR2 FQGTGA. There are 15 residues in the CDR3. The CDR3: CASSLIAGSDNEQFF. CDR3 in DNA: TGTGCCAGCAGCTTAATAGCCGGGTCAGACAATGAGCAGTTCTTC.

The rearrangement uses TRBV7-8 and TRBJ2-7; perhaps D is TRBD1 or TRBD2 (5 bases each). V was shortened by 0 bases and J by 0 bases, with 9 bases between the two germline ends. Germline CDR1 and CDR2: SGHVS and FQNEAQ. The CDR3 length is 15 residues. The CDR3 spells CASSLAGASSYEQYF. CDR3 coding DNA: TGTGCCAGCAGCTTAGCCGGGGCGAGCTCCTACGAGCAGTACTTC.

The chain links TRBV4-1 to TRBJ2-1; D might be TRBD1 (6 bases). The V end lost 0 bases, the J end lost 3 bases, and 12 bases lay between the germline ends. Germline lookup yields CDR1 MGHRA and CDR2 YSYEKL. This CDR3 comprises 16 residues. CDR3 region: CASSQDPTGNYNEQFF. The CDR3 DNA reads as TGCGCCAGCAGCCAAGATCCGACAGGAAACTACAATGAGCAGTTCTTC.

CDR3 nucleotide sequence: TGTGCCAGCAGTAAAGGGCCAGCCCGAACCTACGAGCAGTACTTC. Its translation: CASSKGPARTYEQYF. V and J are TRBV2 and TRBJ2-7; D remains ambiguous. The V gene's germline CDR1 is SNHLY and CDR2 FYNNEI. Trimming took off 5 bases at V and 2 bases at J, with 16 bases between the two ends. The CDR3 loop spans 15 amino acids. Complete variable domain (other parts from reference TRBV2 and TRBJ2-7): EPEVTQTPSHQVTQMGQEVILRCVPISNHLYFYWYRQILGQKVEFLVSFYNNEISEKSEIFDDQFSVERPDGSNFTLKIRSTKLEDSAMYFCASSKGPARTYEQYFGPGTRLTVT.

In DNA, the CDR3 is TGTGCCAGCAGCCCTCACGGGCGGAGCTCCTACGAGCAGTACTTC. Amino acids: CASSPHGRSSYEQYF. The genes are TRBV28 and TRBJ2-7; D not resolved. Trimming removed 6 bases at V and 0 bases at J, with 15 bases between. The CDR3 length is 15 residues. The germline gives CDR1 MDHEN, CDR2 SYDVKM.

The gene calls are TRBV5-4 and TRBJ2-6; D uncertain. CDR1 is SGHNT and CDR2 is YYREEE in the germline V gene (reference sequence). V shed 4 bases and J shed 0 bases, with 11 bases lying between them. CDR3 size: 16 residues. CDR3 loop: CASSGSGPSGANVLTF. CDR3 coding DNA: TGTGCCAGCAGCGGATCGGGTCCCTCTGGGGCCAACGTCCTGACTTTC.

The gene calls are TRBV19 and TRBJ1-4; 7 bases match TRBD1. The CDR3 length is 15 residues. Germline trimming cut 5 bases from V and 4 bases from J; bases unmatched to any gene: 7. Germline assignment: CDR1 LNHDA and CDR2 SQIVND (reference sequence). The DNA of the CDR3 is TGTGCCAGTAGTCCTCGGGACAGATATAATGAAAAACTGTTTTTT. Protein product: CASSPRDRYNEKLFF.